This paragraph reports one TCR beta chain. Antigen: not known. This sample was taken from a study of cytomegalovirus exposure and HLA in healthy donors. Germline values: CDR1 SGHRS, CDR2 YFSETQ. This CDR3 is 13 amino acids long. V lost 8 bases, J lost 11 bases, and 11 bases stayed unmatched. Study-level findings and limits: Across donors, sequencing depth was assumed by presence/absence analyses to be roughly uniform.

The PCR had 60 Vbeta and 13 Jbeta primers. Original processing methods: Counted up in a later analysis, unique TCR beta chains came to around 80 million, with around 11 million shared. Repertoires were generated with immunoSEQ multiplex PCR, while TCRdb's copy carries only in-frame clones and drops some. D and trimming come from the DNA, and the V and J calls and clone size come from that table. The sample holds about 160,000 clones, 70% to 90% seen once. The chain links TRBV5-1 to TRBJ2-4, with 9 bases that match TRBD1. The TCR was taken from a woman aged 25-40 years in good health and CMV-seropositive. Sequenced input: PBMCs. CDR3 in DNA: TGCGCCAGTGGTCCGGGACAGGGTGTTTTTCAGTACTTC. Protein: CASGPGQGVFQYF.